The rows below give T cell receptor beta chains drawn from one sample of a study of cytomegalovirus exposure and HLA in healthy donors. Profiled with immunoSEQ multiplex PCR; TCRdb holds only in-frame clones, not every one. Seen here are roughly 100,000 clones, roughly 70% observed once, and the top ten hold roughly 1.2%. What was sequenced was PBMCs. All receptors come from a man aged 40-49 years in good health and CMV-seronegative. The CDR3 runs from the conserved cysteine through the conserved F or W. A D gene is named only where the DNA matches it firmly. Size is omitted from some rows. Given values are once, few, many or a class for expanded clones.

clone_size,cdr3_length,d_call,v_call,j_call,cdr3_aa,cdr3_nt
-,17,-,TRBV11-3,TRBJ1-2,CASSFGIQGRANYGYTF,TGTGCCAGCAGCTTTGGAATCCAGGGAAGAGCCAACTATGGCTACACCTTC
-,14,-,TRBV5-6,TRBJ1-6,CASLATGYNSPLHF,TGTGCCAGCCTGGCGACAGGCTATAATTCACCCCTCCACTTT
-,13,-,TRBV27,TRBJ1-1,CASSMARNTEAFF,TGTGCCAGCAGTATGGCTCGGAACACTGAAGCTTTCTTT
once,16,TRBD2,TRBV4-1,TRBJ2-2,CASSQERGLLSGELFF,TGCGCCAGCTCTCAGGAGCGGGGTTTATTATCCGGGGAGCTGTTTTTT
-,13,TRBD1,TRBV4-1,TRBJ2-7,CASSLGQGYEQYF,TGCGCCAGCAGCCTTGGACAGGGGTACGAGCAGTACTTC
-,15,-,TRBV7-6,TRBJ2-1,CASSLGGDASNEQFF,TGTGCCAGCAGCTTGGGGGGAGACGCCTCCAATGAGCAGTTCTTC
-,14,TRBD1,TRBV6-5,TRBJ2-7,CASRKGQGSYEQYF,TGTGCCAGCAGGAAGGGACAGGGGTCCTACGAGCAGTACTTC
-,13,-,TRBV7-9,TRBJ2-5,CASSLVASETQYF,TGTGCCAGCAGCTTAGTGGCATCAGAGACCCAGTACTTC
few,15,-,TRBV6-5,TRBJ2-7,CASSYSLGHGDEQYF,TGTGCCAGCAGTTACTCGCTGGGGCACGGCGACGAGCAGTACTTC
once,16,TRBD2,TRBV4-1,TRBJ2-5,CASSHGLAGRQETQYF,TGCGCCAGCAGCCATGGACTAGCGGGGAGACAAGAGACCCAGTACTTC
-,14,-,TRBV27,TRBJ1-6,CASSFPGRNSPLHF,TGTGCCAGCAGTTTCCCAGGGCGCAATTCACCCCTCCACTTT
-,15,-,TRBV11-2,TRBJ2-7,CASSLVGEDTYEQYF,TGTGCCAGCAGCTTAGTGGGAGAGGATACCTACGAGCAGTACTTC
-,14,-,TRBV5-1,TRBJ2-7,CASSLASDLYEQYF,TGCGCCAGCAGCTTGGCGTCCGATCTATACGAGCAGTACTTC
once,15,TRBD2,TRBV27,TRBJ2-7,CASSLVRGTHYEQYF,TGTGCCAGCAGTTTAGTGCGGGGGACTCACTACGAGCAGTACTTC
-,15,-,TRBV28,TRBJ2-1,CASRTLLRYHNEQFF,TGTGCCAGCAGAACTCTTCTCCGATACCACAATGAGCAGTTCTTC
-,14,-,TRBV30,TRBJ2-2,CAWNPGVNTGELFF,TGTGCCTGGAATCCAGGGGTGAACACCGGGGAGCTGTTTTTT
-,11,-,TRBV7-9,TRBJ2-5,CASSPRETQYF,TGTGCCAGCAGCCCCCGAGAGACCCAGTACTTC
-,14,TRBD1,TRBV6-1,TRBJ1-4,CASSAGQGGEKLFF,TGTGCCAGCAGTGCTGGGCAGGGGGGTGAAAAACTGTTTTTT
-,13,TRBD1,TRBV19,TRBJ1-3,CASSRGHGNTIYF,TGTGCCAGTAGCAGGGGGCATGGAAACACCATATATTTT
-,17,TRBD2,TRBV4-2,TRBJ2-7,CASSQDLLAGPSYEQYF,TGTGCCAGCAGCCAAGATTTATTAGCGGGGCCCTCCTACGAGCAGTACTTC
-,12,TRBD1,TRBV10-3,TRBJ2-3,CAISQGQALQYF,TGTGCCATCAGCCAAGGACAGGCTCTGCAGTATTTT
-,15,-,TRBV4-1,TRBJ1-1,CASSHPLLGDTEAFF,TGCGCCAGCAGCCACCCCCTCTTGGGAGACACTGAAGCTTTCTTT
-,14,-,TRBV6-5,TRBJ2-1,CASSRGWGENEQFF,TGTGCCAGCAGTCGTGGGTGGGGGGAGAATGAGCAGTTCTTC
-,15,TRBD2,TRBV5-6,TRBJ2-1,CASSFAASGNNEQFF,TGTGCCAGCAGCTTTGCGGCTAGCGGAAACAATGAGCAGTTCTTC
-,13,-,TRBV6-5,TRBJ1-5,CASSFRPNQPQHF,TGTGCCAGCAGTTTTCGTCCGAATCAGCCCCAGCATTTT
-,15,TRBD1,TRBV4-1,TRBJ1-2,CASSQETGGINGYTF,TGCGCCAGCAGCCAAGAAACAGGGGGCATAAATGGCTACACCTTC